Described below is a single TCR beta chain sequence and its context. Its antigen is currently unknown. 5' RACE that incorporated UMI labels was used to prepare the TRB cDNA libraries. Following a re-call of the 5' RACE reads, TCRdb has one entry per CDR3 protein and lacks DNA. Recorded for this sample: approximately 47,000 distinct CDR3 sequences. CDR3 length equals 11 residues. CDR1 SQVTM and CDR2 ANQGSEA come from the germline V gene. This record belongs to a study of CXCR3-negative and CXCR3-positive naive CD8 T cells. Study details: Per-library TRB read counts averaged about 1.5 +/- 0.3 million, adding up to about 130 million in total. Study-wide findings and caveats: Once cells were cryopreserved, CXCR3 expression went down partly, and most assays used fresh PBMCs.

Every CD8+ T cell subset underwent triplicate sorting at around 270,000 cells apiece. This chain links TRBV29-1 with TRBJ1-1. The sequence was collected from a human donor in good health. Some clones in this sample may be carry-over from other donors' samples. The sample comprised naive CXCR3- CD8+ T cells from blood. The subset was: CD45RO-CCR7+CD27+CD95- naive CD8+ T cells lacking CXCR3 (TNR3-). CDR3 sequence: CSVAPGLEAFF.